This TCR beta chain was sequenced during a study of monozygotic twins with inflammatory bowel disease. Looked up from germline, CDR1 is LNHDA and CDR2 is SQIVND (reference sequence). The CDR3 length is 15 residues. With respect to this clonotype: Its target is not known.

The UMIs carried a 6-nucleotide sample barcode, and they were added by template switching. One entry per CDR3 protein, without DNA, is what TCRdb gives after re-calling the 5' RACE reads. The sample spans some 400,000 distinct CDR3 sequences; the ten largest clones claim about 2.4%. Study outcomes and limitations: Compared with healthy co-twins, IBD patients showed reduced TCRbeta repertoire diversity by inverse Simpson. Relative to healthy twins, IBD patients had fewer clonotypes in common with others, a gap that was especially apparent with disease activity. Support was lacking for any single strong IBD-associated signal or clonotype.

Sequencing input: blood. This chain uses TRBV19 with TRBJ2-1; checking the TCRdb D call of TRBD1 is not possible without DNA. This TCR was sampled from a human donor with ulcerative colitis or Crohn's disease, or a healthy co-twin of an affected twin (not recorded which). CDR3 residues: CASSTGTGGDNEQFF.